A selection of T cell receptor beta chains follows, all from one sample in a study of control samples from healthy donors and cancer patients. Only in-frame clones appear in the TCRdb table, and some are missing; sequencing was by immunoSEQ multiplex PCR. This repertoire shows about 150,000 clones, approximately 92% found once; its top ten account for about 3%. The source material was blood. These TCRs come from a man aged 25 to 45 in good health. Both conserved end residues are part of each CDR3. The order of the fields is V gene, D gene, clone size, J gene, CDR3 DNA, CDR3 protein. D genes are given only for firm matches. Part of the rows lack a size; the others show once, few, many or a class for expanded clones.

>TRBV30|NA|NA|TRBJ1-1
TGTGCCTGGAGTGTCAGCTCGAACACTGAAGCTTTCTTT
CAWSVSSNTEAFF
>TRBV5-1|TRBD2|few|TRBJ2-1
TGCGCCAGCAGCACCGGGACTAGCACCCTCGGTGAGCAGTTCTTC
CASSTGTSTLGEQFF
>TRBV7-2|NA|NA|TRBJ2-2
TGTGCCAGCAGCCCCGTCAGTTTCGCAAGTAACACCGGGGAGCTGTTTTTT
CASSPVSFASNTGELFF
>TRBV10-2|TRBD1|NA|TRBJ1-1
TGCGCCAGCAGTGAGACCCTCGGGACAGCCGAAGCTTTCTTT
CASSETLGTAEAFF
>TRBV27|TRBD1|NA|TRBJ2-7
TGTGCCAGCAGTTTTGACGGGACAGGCCTCTACGAGCAGTACTTC
CASSFDGTGLYEQYF
>TRBV5-4|NA|NA|TRBJ1-2
TGTGCCAGCAGCGACACGGCAGGGAGAGACCCTAACTATGGCTACACCTTC
CASSDTAGRDPNYGYTF
>TRBV12-3/TRBV12-4|NA|NA|TRBJ1-1
TGTGCCAGCAGTTTGGTTCGCCGCACTGAAGCTTTCTTT
CASSLVRRTEAFF
>TRBV6-5|TRBD1|once|TRBJ1-2
TGTGCCAGCAGTTCAACCCTCCTTGGACAGGGCTCTGTCACCTTC
CASSSTLLGQGSVTF
>TRBV12-3/TRBV12-4|NA|NA|TRBJ2-1
TGTGCCAGCAGTAAGACTAGGAATGAGCAGTTCTTC
CASSKTRNEQFF
>TRBV25-1|NA|NA|TRBJ1-2
TGTGCCAGCAGTGTGACTGGGGGCTACACCTTC
CASSVTGGYTF
>TRBV5-1|TRBD2|NA|TRBJ2-3
TGCGCCAGCAGCCCTAGTCCGCTAGCGGGTACCGCTAGCACAGATACGCAGTATTTT
CASSPSPLAGTASTDTQYF
>TRBV28|NA|NA|TRBJ2-7
TGTGCCAGCACACCTCGAACTGATAGCTACGAGCAGTACTTC
CASTPRTDSYEQYF
>TRBV5-6|TRBD1|NA|TRBJ2-7
TGTGCCAGCAGCTTAAGGTGGACAGGGGGTTTATACGAGCAGTACTTC
CASSLRWTGGLYEQYF
>TRBV7-2|NA|NA|TRBJ2-2
TGTGCCAGCAGCTTCCGGAACACCGGGGAGCTGTTTTTT
CASSFRNTGELFF
>TRBV19|NA|NA|TRBJ2-1
TGTGCCAGTAGTGGGGCAGGGAATGAGCAGTTCTTC
CASSGAGNEQFF
>TRBV19|NA|NA|TRBJ1-1
TGTGCCAGTGTATCAGGGATGAACACTGAAGCTTTCTTT
CASVSGMNTEAFF
>TRBV5-1|NA|NA|TRBJ1-2
TGCGCCAGCAGCTTGGGGGGGAGTGGCTACACCTTC
CASSLGGSGYTF
>TRBV20-1|NA|NA|TRBJ2-7
TGCAGTGCTAGTATTACACCCTCCTACGAGCAGTACTTC
CSASITPSYEQYF
>TRBV5-6|NA|NA|TRBJ1-4
TGTGCCAGCAGCGGGATGGGGGGCTCGGCTAATGAAAAACTGTTTTTT
CASSGMGGSANEKLFF
>TRBV27|NA|NA|TRBJ2-1
TGTGCCAGCAGGAGCGATATGGCCACAAGGGGGAGCTCCTACAATGAGCAGTTCTTC
CASRSDMATRGSSYNEQFF
>TRBV18|TRBD1|NA|TRBJ2-1
TGTGCCAGCTCACCCGATCAGGGGGCCTACAATGAGCAGTTCTTC
CASSPDQGAYNEQFF
>TRBV30|NA|once|TRBJ2-3
TGTGCCTGGAACAGGGAAATGGCCACAGATACGCAGTATTTT
CAWNREMATDTQYF
>TRBV5-4|NA|NA|TRBJ2-2
TGTGCCAGCAGCTCGACAGGCCTGAACACCGGGGAGCTGTTTTTT
CASSSTGLNTGELFF
>TRBV30|NA|NA|TRBJ2-7
TGTGCCTGGAGTGTGGGACACCGCTACGAGCAGTACTTC
CAWSVGHRYEQYF
>TRBV5-6|NA|NA|TRBJ2-7
TGTGCCAGCAACCATCAGGGATCCGAGCAGTACTTC
CASNHQGSEQYF
>TRBV7-9|NA|NA|TRBJ1-1
TGTGCCAGCAGCCAAGGGCTCAGGGAGGCTTTCTTT
CASSQGLREAFF
>TRBV28|NA|once|TRBJ1-6
TGTGCCAGCAGGGCGCAGGGGTATTCACCCCTCCACTTT
CASRAQGYSPLHF
>TRBV15|TRBD2|NA|TRBJ2-3
TGTGCCACCAGCAGAGGGCTAGCGGACCTGAATACGCAGTATTTT
CATSRGLADLNTQYF
>TRBV7-8|NA|NA|TRBJ1-2
TGTGCCAGCAACCCCACCCCGTCGATATATGGCTACACCTTC
CASNPTPSIYGYTF
>TRBV27|TRBD2|NA|TRBJ2-7
TGTGCCAGCAAGAGGGCAGGGTCTAGCGGGCTGGAGGGGCAGTACTTC
CASKRAGSSGLEGQYF
>TRBV5-5|NA|NA|TRBJ1-1
TGTGCCAGCAGCAACCCGGGACAAGAAGCTTTCTTT
CASSNPGQEAFF
>TRBV7-3|TRBD1|NA|TRBJ1-3
TGTGCCAGCAGCTCGCAGGGGGCCCCTGGAAACACCATATATTTT
CASSSQGAPGNTIYF
>TRBV7-2|NA|few|TRBJ2-1
TGTGCCAGCAGCTTACTGGGAGTAAATGAGCAGTTCTTC
CASSLLGVNEQFF
>TRBV29-1|NA|NA|TRBJ1-2
TGCAGCGTTGACGGGAATGGCTACACCTTC
CSVDGNGYTF
>TRBV9|NA|NA|TRBJ2-3
TGTGCCAGCAGCATAGTTGGGGGCGGCAGCACTAGCACAGATACGCAGTATTTT
CASSIVGGGSTSTDTQYF
>TRBV19|NA|once|TRBJ2-7
TGTGCCAGTACCCTGGGGAGGTCCTACGAGCAGTACTTC
CASTLGRSYEQYF
>TRBV11-2|NA|once|TRBJ2-7
TGTGCCAGCAGCTCATACCGGATGGCTTACGAGCAGTACTTC
CASSSYRMAYEQYF
>TRBV30|NA|NA|TRBJ2-7
TGTGCCTGGAGTCCCAAGGGGGGCGAGCAGTACTTC
CAWSPKGGEQYF
>TRBV30|NA|NA|TRBJ2-4
TGTGCCTGGAGTAAGGACTTTGACATTCAGTACTTC
CAWSKDFDIQYF
>TRBV28|NA|NA|TRBJ1-4
TGTGCCAGCAGTCCCTCGGTCAGGGGTTCGCATGAAAAACTGTTTTTT
CASSPSVRGSHEKLFF
>TRBV5-4|NA|NA|TRBJ1-2
TGTGCCAGCAGCTTGGATGGACAGCCTCCAAGCGCCTTC
CASSLDGQPPSAF
>TRBV3-1/TRBV3-2|NA|NA|TRBJ2-7
TGTGCCAGCAGCCAAGATCTGGGGGGGCCATCACCCTACGAGCAGTACTTC
CASSQDLGGPSPYEQYF
>TRBV9|NA|once|TRBJ2-3
TGTGCCAGCAGCATTGGGGGTGGCACAGATACGCAGTATTTT
CASSIGGGTDTQYF
>TRBV10-3|NA|many|TRBJ2-7
TGTGCCATCAGTGAGTATAACAGGGACGAGCAGTACTTC
CAISEYNRDEQYF
>TRBV5-8|TRBD1|NA|TRBJ1-5
TGTGCCAGCAGAAGACAGGGGACATATAGCAATCAGCCCCAGCATTTT
CASRRQGTYSNQPQHF
>TRBV7-8|NA|NA|TRBJ2-7
TGTGCCAGCAGCATCACAGGTTCGGGCGAGCAGTACTTC
CASSITGSGEQYF
>TRBV7-2|NA|once|TRBJ1-5
TGTGCCAGCAGCTTTTCTTTAAGGGAGGATCAGCCCCAGCATTTT
CASSFSLREDQPQHF
>TRBV25-1|NA|NA|TRBJ1-1
TGTGCCAGCAGTGATTCGGGACGGACTGAAGCTTTCTTT
CASSDSGRTEAFF
>TRBV12-3/TRBV12-4|NA|NA|TRBJ2-7
TGTGCCAGCAGTAATCCCGGACGCGAGCAGTACTTC
CASSNPGREQYF